The TCR beta chain under discussion was sequenced for a study of CD8 T cells in Susac syndrome (dated by TCRdb to 2018 to 2020). Regarding the research as a whole: Among the sequenced Susac syndrome patients, about six had clinically active disease and under ten were in clinical remission. Susac syndrome patients were therapy-naive, on corticosteroids (some also receiving IVIg), or on IVIg alone at blood withdrawal. Whether CD8+ T cell activation and differentiation in Susac syndrome was antigen driven was tested using repertoire sequencing.

Peripheral blood CD8+ and CD4+ T cells from healthy donors, Susac syndrome patients and multiple sclerosis patients were profiled using high-throughput TCR beta sequencing. Recently defined diagnostic criteria for definite or probable disease were met by the Susac syndrome patients. Bulk CD8+ and CD4+ T cells were purified by magnetic negative isolation, while CD8+ TEMRA cells were enriched using FACS. Blood was drawn into EDTA tubes, processed within 24 hours, and PBMCs were isolated by density gradient centrifugation. PBMCs destined for TCR sequencing were cryopreserved in liquid nitrogen and later thawed in a 37 °C water bath. Purity of sorted or isolated CD4+, CD8+ and CD8+ TEMRA cells was at least 90%. RNA was extracted with the RNeasy kit and 0.5 to 1 ug was reverse transcribed using random hexamers. TCR beta CDR3 regions were amplified with the immunoSEQ multiplex PCR assay covering 54 Vbeta and 13 Jbeta segments. To correct PCR amplification bias, a synthetic template baseline was used for both primer optimization and computational correction. As for how the authors treated the data: Reads were annotated to V, D and J genes according to IMGT and were analyzed with immunoSEQ Analyzer, with only productive sequences retained. To calculate clonality, Shannon entropy was normalized by log2 of the number of productive unique sequences and then subtracted from one. For each patient and control, public and private clones were evaluated among the 100 most prevalent clones. Susac-specific clones were defined as absent from healthy and MS cohorts, 1052 published viral clones and other ImmuneACCESS disease sequences. Using fastp at Q25 and MiXCR, TCRdb reprocessed the public reads and kept productive beta chains. Identical CDR3 protein sequences are pooled into one entry, listed with their most common genes and DNA. The V and J calls, along with clone size, are taken from TCRdb and not from the paper's own processing. The sample table holds 200,000 to 300,000 distinct CDR3 sequences, of which 90% to 97% were seen once. The biggest ten clones account for 0.1% of the sample.

On this clonotype itself: What antigen it recognizes has not been identified. No base-level quality is on record; no much larger clone is a single base apart.

What the research found in general, with its limitations: In the CD4+ T cell repertoire of Susac syndrome patients, clonal expansion was not detected. The number of individuals in the TCR sequencing and HLA analysis was acknowledged as relatively small.

Sequenced input: CD4+ T cells from PBMCs. The sequence came from a human donor with Susac syndrome.

The nucleotide sequence is TGTGCCTGGAGTGTACTGGCAGCGGGGCTCTACAATGAGCAGTTCTTC. It encodes CAWSVLAAGLYNEQFF. The chain is assembled from TRBV30 and TRBJ2-1, with 7 junctional bases fitting TRBD2. The germline V gene encodes CDR1 GTSNPN and CDR2 SVGIG (reference sequence). Trimming takes 0 bases off V and 3 bases off J; junction bases not matched to a gene: 8. From its cysteine to its phenylalanine, the CDR3 spans 16 amino acids. The retained sequence is limited to the CDR3, 48 bases, with the frame set at the first base. Reference TRBV30 and TRBJ2-1 proteins supply the regions before and after the CDR3; the full variable domain is: SQTIHQWPATLVQPVGSPLSLECTVEGTSNPNLYWYRQAAGRGLQLLFYSVGIGQISSEVPQNLSASRPQDRQFILSSKKLLLSDSGFYLCAWSVLAAGLYNEQFFGPGTRLTVL.